Each of the 15 T cell receptor beta chains below was sequenced from the same sample in a study of shared clonotypes between healthy human individuals. Sequencing used immunoSEQ multiplex PCR; TCRdb keeps in-frame clones, though not all of them. The data show roughly 2.2 million clones, with 85% to 95% seen just once and 0.37% held by the top ten. Sequenced sample: naive CD4+ T cells from PBMCs. Subset here: CD45RA+ positively selected. The receptor source for this set is a man younger than 30 in good health. Some clones in this sample may be carry-over from other donors' samples.

The chain has TRBV28 and TRBJ2-5; 7 nucleotides line up with TRBD1. Germline V gene data show CDR1 as MDHEN and CDR2 as SYDVKM. The CDR3 loop spans 16 amino acids. Trimming took 3 bases from V and 1 from J; bases not matched to a gene: 8. In DNA form, the CDR3 reads TGTGCCAGCAGTTTTAAAAGGGGGCGCCTCCAAGAGACCCAGTACTTC. As protein: CASSFKRGRLQETQYF. Filled out from reference TRBV28 and TRBJ2-5, the complete variable domain reads DVKVTQSSRYLVKRTGEKVFLECVQDMDHENMFWYRQDPGLGLRLIYFSYDVKMKEKGDIPEGYSVSREKKERFSLILESASTNQTSMYLCASSFKRGRLQETQYFGPGTRLLVL.

The rearrangement joins TRBV2 to TRBJ2-7; a possible D gene is TRBD1 (5 bases). Germline V gene lookup returns CDR1 SNHLY and CDR2 FYNNEI. This CDR3 is built from 12 residues. Trimming cost V 6 bases and J 2 bases, with 8 bases left between them. The CDR3 nucleotides read TGTGCCAGCAGACAGGCAACCTACGAGCAGTACTTC. Its protein is CASRQATYEQYF.

This sequence joins TRBV7-9 and TRBJ2-5, with 8 bases aligning to TRBD2. Germline lookup yields CDR1 SEHNR and CDR2 FQNEAQ (reference sequence). V shed 5 bases, J shed 1 base, and the junction held 6 bases outside the gene matches. This CDR3 has 15 residues. CDR3 in amino acids: CASSHSGAAQETQYF. CDR3 bases: TGTGCCAGCAGCCATAGCGGGGCGGCCCAAGAGACCCAGTACTTC.

This chain connects TRBV4-1 to TRBJ1-2; a possible D gene is TRBD1 (6 bases). V shed 4 bases and J shed 3 bases, with 15 bases lying between them. Looked up from germline, CDR1 is MGHRA and CDR2 is YSYEKL. The CDR3 runs 15 residues. The CDR3 region has the DNA TGCGCCAGCAGCCGAGAACGGACAGCACACTATGGCTACACCTTC. This gives the protein CASSRERTAHYGYTF.

The chain has TRBV28 and TRBJ2-3, with 9 nucleotides matching TRBD1. This CDR3 spans 15 amino acids. Germline V gene lookup returns CDR1 MDHEN and CDR2 SYDVKM. After removal of 2 bases from V and 1 base from J, the junction contained 1 base not matched to a gene. CDR3 bases: TGTGCCAGCAGTTTAGGGGACAGGGGCACAGATACGCAGTATTTT. Translating it yields CASSLGDRGTDTQYF.

Only one count was recorded for this clone. V gene TRBV11-2 combines with J gene TRBJ2-7; TRBD2 matches at 8 bases. V gave up 5 bases and J gave up 1 base; unmatched junction bases: 19. The length of the CDR3 is 19 residues. Germline CDR1 is SGHAT and CDR2 is FQNNGV. In DNA, the CDR3 is TGTGCCAGCAGCCAGTCATCTCCCCTAGCGGGTGCTCGATCCTACGAGCAGTACTTC. As protein: CASSQSSPLAGARSYEQYF.

In DNA, the CDR3 is TGTGCCAGCGCGGAGACTAGCATCTACGAGCAGTACTTC. This sequence encodes CASAETSIYEQYF. The rearrangement links TRBV2 to TRBJ2-7, with TRBD2 matching 7 bases. From germline, CDR1 is SNHLY and CDR2 FYNNEI. This CDR3 has 13 residues. Trimming at V came to 8 bases and at J to 3 bases, leaving 7 bases not matched to a gene.

With regard to this clone: The sample carries other DNA sequences with the same CDR3. The chain joins TRBV5-1 to TRBJ2-1; 8 positions agree with TRBD2. V was pared by 5 bases and J by 0 bases, with 4 bases of the junction left unmatched. CDR3 length: 15 amino acids. From germline, CDR1 is SGHRS and CDR2 YFSETQ. The CDR3 DNA is TGCGCCAGCAGTCAGAGCGGGAGCTCCTACAATGAGCAGTTCTTC. Translation: CASSQSGSSYNEQFF. The complete variable domain, with remaining parts taken from reference TRBV5-1 and TRBJ2-1, reads KAGVTQTPRYLIKTRGQQVTLSCSPISGHRSVSWYQQTPGQGLQFLFEYFSETQRNKGNFPGRFSGRQFSNSRSEMNVSTLELGDSALYLCASSQSGSSYNEQFFGPGTRLTVL.

This clone was counted a few times. The chain has TRBV9 and TRBJ1-5, with 7 positions matching TRBD1. Germline CDR1 and CDR2: SGDLS and YYNGEE. This CDR3 is 13 amino acids long. Trimming took 4 bases from V and 4 from J; bases not matched to a gene: 2. CDR3 nucleotide sequence: TGTGCCAGCAGCCCGACAGGGAATCAGCCCCAGCATTTT. This translates into CASSPTGNQPQHF.

V and J are TRBV10-3 and TRBJ2-7; 7 bases line up with TRBD2. With 4 bases clipped from V and 4 bases from J, the junction kept 10 bases outside the gene matches. CDR3 size: 15 residues. Germline loops: CDR1 ENHRY, CDR2 SYGVKD. In DNA, the CDR3 is TGTGCCATCAGTGTCTGGCGGGAGCCGGGGTACGAGCAGTACTTC. This translates into CAISVWREPGYEQYF.

The V and J genes are TRBV6-5 and TRBJ2-1; no reliable D call. Germline V gene lookup returns CDR1 MNHEY and CDR2 SVGAGI. The CDR3 is 16 amino acids. V was cut by 0 bases and J by 2 bases, with 11 bases left in between. The CDR3 protein is CASSYSGVPPYNEQFF. DNA for the CDR3: TGTGCCAGCAGTTACTCTGGCGTACCCCCCTACAATGAGCAGTTCTTC.

V usage is TRBV9 and J usage is TRBJ1-5; D is perhaps TRBD1 (5 bases). V was pared by 6 bases and J by 5 bases, with 18 bases between. CDR1 and CDR2 (germline): SGDLS, YYNGEE. This CDR3 is built from 15 residues. The CDR3 bases are TGTGCCAGCATAAGGCGCCGAGGGGAGGATCAGCCCCAGCATTTT. Translated, it gives CASIRRRGEDQPQHF.

The chain uses TRBV7-9 and TRBJ2-1, with 9 nucleotides matching TRBD2. CDR3 size: 16 residues. The germline gives CDR1 SEHNR, CDR2 FQNEAQ (reference sequence). V lost 5 bases and J lost 13; bases outside the gene matches: 18. The CDR3 DNA reads TGTGCCAGCAGCCCAGAACGATTTAGCGGGAGCGGGCCCCAGTTCTTC. Protein: CASSPERFSGSGPQFF.

The chain combines TRBV5-1 with TRBJ2-3; D is perhaps TRBD1 (5 bases). V was clipped by 4 bases and J by 2 bases, with 17 bases between them. CDR3 length equals 16 residues. Looked up from germline, CDR1 is SGHRS and CDR2 is YFSETQ. CDR3 protein: CASSRLDRYSTDTQYF. The CDR3, as DNA: TGCGCCAGCAGCAGACTCGACAGATACTCCACAGATACGCAGTATTTT.

Comments on this clone: Other nucleotide sequences in the sample specify the same CDR3. The chain joins TRBV5-1 to TRBJ2-5; D may be TRBD1 (5 bases). CDR3 length equals 13 residues. The V gene's germline CDR1 is SGHRS and CDR2 YFSETQ. Trimming cost V 0 bases and J 5 bases, with 8 bases left between them. The CDR3: CASSLEGSETQYF. Written as DNA, the CDR3 is TGCGCCAGCAGCTTGGAGGGGTCGGAGACCCAGTACTTC.